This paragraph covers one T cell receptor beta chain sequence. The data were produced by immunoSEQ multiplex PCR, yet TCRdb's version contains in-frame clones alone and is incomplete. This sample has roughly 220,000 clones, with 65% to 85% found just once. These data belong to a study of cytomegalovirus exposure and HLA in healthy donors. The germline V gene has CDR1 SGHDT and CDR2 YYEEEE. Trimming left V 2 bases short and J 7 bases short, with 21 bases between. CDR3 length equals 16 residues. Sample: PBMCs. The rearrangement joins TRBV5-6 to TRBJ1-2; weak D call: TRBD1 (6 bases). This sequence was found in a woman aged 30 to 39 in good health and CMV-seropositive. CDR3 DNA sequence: TGTGCCAGCAGCTTACTAACAGGGACCCTCCGCTCTGGCTACACCTTC. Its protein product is CASSLLTGTLRSGYTF. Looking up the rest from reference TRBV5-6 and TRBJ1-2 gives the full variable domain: DAGVTQSPTHLIKTRGQQVTLRCSPKSGHDTVSWYQQALGQGPQFIFQYYEEEERQRGNFPDRFSGHQFPNYSSELNVNALLLGDSALYLCASSLLTGTLRSGYTFGSGTRLTVV.